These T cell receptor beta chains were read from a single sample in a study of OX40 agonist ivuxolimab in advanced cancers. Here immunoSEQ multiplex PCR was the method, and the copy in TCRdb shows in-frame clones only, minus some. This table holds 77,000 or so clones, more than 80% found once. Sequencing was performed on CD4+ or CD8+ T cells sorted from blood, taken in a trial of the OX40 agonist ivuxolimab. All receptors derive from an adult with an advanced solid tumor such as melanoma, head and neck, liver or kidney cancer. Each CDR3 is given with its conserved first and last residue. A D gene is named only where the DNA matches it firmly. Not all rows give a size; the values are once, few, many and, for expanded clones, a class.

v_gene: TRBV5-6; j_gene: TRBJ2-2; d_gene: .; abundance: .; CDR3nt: TGTGCCAGCAGCTTCAGGGGTCAGAACACCGGGGAGCTGTTTTTT; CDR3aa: CASSFRGQNTGELFF
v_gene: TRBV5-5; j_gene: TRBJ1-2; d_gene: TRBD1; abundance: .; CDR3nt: TGTGCCAGCAGCCGAAATGCGGGACAGGGAGGACATGGCTACACCTTC; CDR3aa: CASSRNAGQGGHGYTF
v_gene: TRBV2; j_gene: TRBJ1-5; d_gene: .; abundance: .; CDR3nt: TGTGCCAGCAGTTACAACAGGCGGAGCAATCAGCCCCAGCATTTT; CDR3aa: CASSYNRRSNQPQHF
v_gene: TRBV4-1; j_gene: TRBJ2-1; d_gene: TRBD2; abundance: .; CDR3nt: TGCGCCAGCAGCCAAGGCCCCCGGACTAGCGGGAGTCTCTATGAGCAGTTCTTC; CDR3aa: CASSQGPRTSGSLYEQFF
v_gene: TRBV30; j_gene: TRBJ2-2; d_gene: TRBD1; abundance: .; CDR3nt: TGTGCCTGGAGTGTAGGGACAGGGTTGACCGGGGAGCTGTTTTTT; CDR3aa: CAWSVGTGLTGELFF
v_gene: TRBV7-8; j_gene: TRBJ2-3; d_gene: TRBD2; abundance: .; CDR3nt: TGTGCCAGCAGCTCCCGCTTAGGGAGGGTCGGGTCAGATACGCAGTATTTT; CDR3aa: CASSSRLGRVGSDTQYF
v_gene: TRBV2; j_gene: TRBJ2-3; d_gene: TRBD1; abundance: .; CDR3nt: TGTGCCAGCACGAAGGGGGACAGCTCCACAGATACGCAGTATTTT; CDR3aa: CASTKGDSSTDTQYF
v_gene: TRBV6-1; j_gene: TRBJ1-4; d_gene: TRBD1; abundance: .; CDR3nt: TGTGCCAGCAGTGAAGATCGGGACAGGGGTCCAACTAATGAAAAACTGTTTTTT; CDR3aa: CASSEDRDRGPTNEKLFF
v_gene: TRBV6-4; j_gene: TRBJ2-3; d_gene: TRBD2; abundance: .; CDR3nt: TGTGCCAGCAGTGTACTAGCGGGGGGTAGGACAGATACGCAGTATTTT; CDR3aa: CASSVLAGGRTDTQYF
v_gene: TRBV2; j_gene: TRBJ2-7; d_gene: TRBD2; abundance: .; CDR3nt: TGTGCCAGCACACTAGCGGACTCCTACGAGCAGTACTTC; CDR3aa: CASTLADSYEQYF
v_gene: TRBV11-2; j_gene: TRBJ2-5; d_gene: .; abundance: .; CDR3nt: TGTGCCAGCAGCTTCGGGCGGCCCCAAGAGACCCAGTACTTC; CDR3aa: CASSFGRPQETQYF
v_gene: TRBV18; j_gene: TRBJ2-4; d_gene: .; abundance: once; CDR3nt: TGTGCCAGCTCTCCCAGATCCCAGGGACTAGCCAAAAACATTCAGTACTTC; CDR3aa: CASSPRSQGLAKNIQYF
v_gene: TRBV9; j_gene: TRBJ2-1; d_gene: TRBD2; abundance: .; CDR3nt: TGTGCCAGCAGCCCCCGGACTAGCCGAGGACGGCAGTTCTTC; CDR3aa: CASSPRTSRGRQFF
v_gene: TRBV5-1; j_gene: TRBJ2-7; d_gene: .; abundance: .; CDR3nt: TGCGCCAGCAGCTTGGAAACGCTAGGCGGCAGTAGCTCCTACGAGCAGTACTTC; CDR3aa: CASSLETLGGSSSYEQYF
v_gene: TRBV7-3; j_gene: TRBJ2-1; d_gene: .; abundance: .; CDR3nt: TGTGCCAGCAGCCCACGGATGAGGGCCCATCAGTTCTTC; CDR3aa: CASSPRMRAHQFF
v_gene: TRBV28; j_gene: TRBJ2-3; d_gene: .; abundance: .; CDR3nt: TGTGCCAGCAGTTTGGGGGGGCATACGCAGTATTTT; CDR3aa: CASSLGGHTQYF
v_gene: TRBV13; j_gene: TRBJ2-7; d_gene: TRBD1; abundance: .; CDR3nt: TGTGCCAGCAGCTCGGGACAGGGGATATACGAGCAGTACTTC; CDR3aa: CASSSGQGIYEQYF
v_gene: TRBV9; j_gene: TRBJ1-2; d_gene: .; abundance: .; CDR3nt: TGTGCCAGCAGCCCTCCCACAGGGCTGTCCGCTACATATGGCTACACCTTC; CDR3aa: CASSPPTGLSATYGYTF
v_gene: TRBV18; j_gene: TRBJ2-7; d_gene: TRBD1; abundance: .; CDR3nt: TGTGCCAGCTCACAGGACAGGGCCGGGGATATAGAGCAGTACTTC; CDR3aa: CASSQDRAGDIEQYF
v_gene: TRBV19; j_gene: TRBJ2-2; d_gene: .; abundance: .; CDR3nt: TGTGCCAGTAGCTCTTCCTGGAGCACCGGGGAGCTGTTTTTT; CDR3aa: CASSSSWSTGELFF
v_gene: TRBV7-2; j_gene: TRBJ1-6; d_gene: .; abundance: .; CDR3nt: TGTGCCAGCAGCTTAACGGATTCACCCCTCCACTTT; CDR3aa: CASSLTDSPLHF
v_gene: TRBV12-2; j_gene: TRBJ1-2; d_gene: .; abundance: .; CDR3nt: TGTGCAAGTCGCTTAGCGTTTAACGGGCGGAACTATGGCTACACCTTC; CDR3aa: CASRLAFNGRNYGYTF
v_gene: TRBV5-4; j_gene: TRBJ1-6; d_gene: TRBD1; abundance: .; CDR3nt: TGTGCCAGCAGTACGGGACAGGGATATTCACCCCTCCACTTT; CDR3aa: CASSTGQGYSPLHF
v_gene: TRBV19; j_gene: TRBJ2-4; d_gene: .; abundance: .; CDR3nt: TGTGCCAGTAGCCATAGACAGGTTAGCGCCAAAAACATTCAGTACTTC; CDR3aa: CASSHRQVSAKNIQYF
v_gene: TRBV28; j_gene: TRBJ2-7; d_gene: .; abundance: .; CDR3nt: TGTGCCAGCAGCCCCCCCCAGTACTTC; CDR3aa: CASSPPQYF
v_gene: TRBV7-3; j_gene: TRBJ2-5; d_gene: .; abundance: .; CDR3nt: TGTGCCAGCAGCCCCGGGGCTCGTGAGACCCAGTACTTC; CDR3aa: CASSPGARETQYF
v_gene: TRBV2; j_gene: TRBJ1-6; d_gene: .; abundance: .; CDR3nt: TGTGCCAGCAGTGATGGGCTGGGCGGATATAACCTCCACTTT; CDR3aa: CASSDGLGGYNLHF
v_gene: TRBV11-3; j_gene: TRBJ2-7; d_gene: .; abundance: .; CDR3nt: TGTGCCAGCAGCATTCGCCAGGGGCCCCAGTACTTC; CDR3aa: CASSIRQGPQYF
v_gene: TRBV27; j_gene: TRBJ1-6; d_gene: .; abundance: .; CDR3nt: TGTGCCAGCAGTTTCGACAGGTCGAATTCACCCCTCCACTTT; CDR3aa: CASSFDRSNSPLHF
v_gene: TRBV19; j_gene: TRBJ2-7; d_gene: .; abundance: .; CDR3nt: TGTGCCAGTAGTTTCCTATCCGAGCAGTACTTC; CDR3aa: CASSFLSEQYF
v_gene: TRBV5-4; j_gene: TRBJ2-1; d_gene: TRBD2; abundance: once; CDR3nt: TGTGCCTCGACAGCGGGACGGTCCTTGAGCTCCTACAATGAGCAGTTCTTC; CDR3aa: CASTAGRSLSSYNEQFF
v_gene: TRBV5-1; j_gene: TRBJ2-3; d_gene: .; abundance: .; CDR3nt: TGCGCCAGCAGCTTATCTCGGCTCGGAGATACGCAGTATTTT; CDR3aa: CASSLSRLGDTQYF
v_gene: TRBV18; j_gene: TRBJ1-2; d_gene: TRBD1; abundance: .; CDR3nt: TGTGCCAGCTCAACAGGGGAGGGATATGGCTACACCTTC; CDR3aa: CASSTGEGYGYTF
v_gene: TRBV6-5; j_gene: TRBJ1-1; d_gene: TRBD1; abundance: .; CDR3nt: TGTGCCAGCAGGCGACAGGGAGGTTCGCACACTGAAGCTTTCTTT; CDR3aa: CASRRQGGSHTEAFF
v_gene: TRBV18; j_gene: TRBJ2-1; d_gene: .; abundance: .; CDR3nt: TGTGCCAGCTCACCATTAGGAGCGGAGCAGTTCTTC; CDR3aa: CASSPLGAEQFF
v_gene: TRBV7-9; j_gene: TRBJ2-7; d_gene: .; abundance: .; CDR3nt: TGTGCCAGCGGCCCCGCGAGATTTCCAGACTACGAGCAGTACTTC; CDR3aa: CASGPARFPDYEQYF
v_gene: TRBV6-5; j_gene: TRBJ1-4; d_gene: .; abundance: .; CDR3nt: TGTGCCAGCAGTTTCCGCGGAGGGGGTGATGAAAAACTGTTTTTT; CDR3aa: CASSFRGGGDEKLFF
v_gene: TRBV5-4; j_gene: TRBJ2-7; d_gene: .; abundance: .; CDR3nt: TGTGCCAGCAGGCGCTTTTCGGGGGAATTCTACGAGCAGTACTTC; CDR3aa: CASRRFSGEFYEQYF
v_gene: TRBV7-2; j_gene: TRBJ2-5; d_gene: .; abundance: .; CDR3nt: TGTGCCAGCAGCCCAAGGGAGACCCAGTACTTC; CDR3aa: CASSPRETQYF
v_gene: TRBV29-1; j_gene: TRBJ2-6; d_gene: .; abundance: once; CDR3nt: TGCAGCGTTCACGGGACCTCTGGGGCCAACGTCCTGACTTTC; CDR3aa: CSVHGTSGANVLTF
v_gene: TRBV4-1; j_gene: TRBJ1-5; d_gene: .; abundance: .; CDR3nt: TGCGCCAGCAGCCACCCGGGGGACGGCGATCAGCCCCAGCATTTT; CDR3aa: CASSHPGDGDQPQHF
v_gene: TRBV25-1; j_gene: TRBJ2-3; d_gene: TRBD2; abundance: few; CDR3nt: TGTGCCAGCAGTGTGGGAGGGAGGGGAGATACGCAGTATTTT; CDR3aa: CASSVGGRGDTQYF
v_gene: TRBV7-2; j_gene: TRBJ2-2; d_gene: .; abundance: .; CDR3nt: TGTGCCAGCAGCTTATCGCTAGGGGTGGCCGGGGAGCTGTTTTTT; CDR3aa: CASSLSLGVAGELFF